This T cell receptor beta chain was captured in a study of blood T cell repertoires in COVID-19. Across the whole study: Sources were T cells, B-cell-depleted T cells, or PBMCs; the material itself was cDNA or gDNA.

V was pared by 4 bases and J by 0 bases, with 12 bases between. The CDR3 is made up of 15 amino acids. Looked up from germline, CDR1 is ENHRY and CDR2 is SYGVKD. Per the original data handling: Quantification of nucleated cells was approximated via reference gene primer amplification. Generated by immunoSEQ multiplex PCR, the TCRdb table keeps only in-frame clones and is missing some. V, J and clone size derive from that table, while D and trimming were established from the DNA sequence. The sample has 14,000 or so clones, around 81% seen once. The source is a human donor in a cohort sampled during active COVID-19. The V and J genes are TRBV10-3 and TRBJ1-1, with D unresolved. The sequencing sample was made of peripheral blood. The CDR3 is CAISGNSLLNTEAFF. The CDR3 bases are TGTGCCATCAGTGGTAACAGTTTATTGAACACTGAAGCTTTCTTT.